This T cell receptor beta chain was retrieved from a study of blood T cell repertoires in COVID-19. About the research overall: Sites across the United States, Italy and Spain contributed samples from acute and convalescent COVID-19. Sample material is recorded as cDNA or gDNA derived from T cells, B-cell-depleted T cells, or PBMCs.

TCRdb keeps only in-frame clones here, not all; method: immunoSEQ multiplex PCR. The sample lists around 400,000 clones; around 87% were seen once. The trim removed 6 bases at V and 1 base at J, leaving 9 bases unmatched. The germline CDR1 and CDR2 sequences are SGHDN and FVKESK. The CDR3 length is 15 residues. The chain links TRBV14 to TRBJ2-7; the match to TRBD2 covers 7 bases. Sequencing input: peripheral blood. The TCR comes from a woman in her sixties or seventies with COVID-19, enrolled during active disease. CDR3 in DNA: TGTGCCAGCAGTTCGCCCCGGGGGGATTCCTACGAGCAGTACTTC. Amino acids: CASSSPRGDSYEQYF.